These 27 T cell receptor beta chains were all obtained from the same sample, sequenced in a study of beta chain features in type 1 diabetes (dated by TCRdb to 2016 to 2019). Libraries were made using the immunoSEQ multiplex PCR assay. The High Capacity cDNA Reverse Transcription Kit was used to reverse transcribe all of the isolated RNA, meaning that expressed TCRB transcripts were what got sequenced. TCRdb carries this immuneACCESS record with in-frame sequences only. Its versions omit some clonotypes, under half of them owing to an unresolved V gene in the studies checked, with the rest unexplained. The sample profile shows about 410,000 clones; about 14% of them were found once. The ten largest clones capture roughly 0.04% of the sample. The sequencing sample was made of naive CD4+ T cells from blood. Per the publication, the cell subset or site label means: true naive CD4+ T cells. The receptors originated from a man aged 25 to 45 in good health.

The chain has TRBV6-5 and TRBJ2-2, with 9 bases lining up with TRBD1. Germline V gene sequence: CDR1 MNHEY, CDR2 SVGAGI. The CDR3 is made up of 16 amino acids. The J segment lost 1 base and the V segment lost 6 bases, leaving 6 bases of the junction unmatched. The CDR3 DNA sequence: TGTGCCAGCAGATACCTGGACAGGGGGAACACCGGGGAGCTGTTTTTT. Encoded protein: CASRYLDRGNTGELFF.

This clone was picked up a small number of times. J is TRBJ2-1 and V is TRBV4-1, with D possibly being TRBD1 or TRBD2 (5 bases each). Trimming shortened V by 2 bases and J by 3 bases, and 17 bases separated the two germline ends. CDR1 is MGHRA and CDR2 is YSYEKL in the germline V gene. The CDR3 is 17 amino acids. The CDR3 sequence: CASSQPLRGSDYNEQFF. CDR3 DNA sequence: TGCGCCAGCAGCCAACCCCTGAGGGGTTCCGACTACAATGAGCAGTTCTTC.

This clone showed up just a few times. The chain recombines TRBV4-3 with TRBJ2-5; the D gene is possibly TRBD1 (6 bases). The ends were cut back, 0 bases at V and 5 bases at J, with 13 bases in the middle. The CDR3 is 15 amino acids. The germline gives CDR1 LGHNA, CDR2 YSLEER. In DNA form, the CDR3 reads TGCGCCAGCAGCCAAGAATTTGGGGGCTGGGAGACCCAGTACTTC. Protein: CASSQEFGGWETQYF.

The gene calls are TRBV4-1 and TRBJ2-4; tentatively, D is TRBD2 (6 bases). The CDR3 runs to 15 residues. Germline V lookup: CDR1 MGHRA, CDR2 YSYEKL. V lost 0 bases, J lost 6 bases, and 12 bases lay in between. CDR3 in DNA: TGCGCCAGCAGCCAAGATAGGTGGGGAGGAAACATTCAGTACTTC. Residues: CASSQDRWGGNIQYF.

This chain links TRBV7-2 with TRBJ2-2; no reliable D call. This CDR3 region has 14 residues. Trimming pared 3 bases from V and 1 base from J, leaving 6 bases between. Germline values: CDR1 SGHTA, CDR2 FQGNSA. The CDR3 region has the DNA TGTGCCAGCAGCTTTAGGCAGAACACCGGGGAGCTGTTTTTT. Translation gives CASSFRQNTGELFF.

J is TRBJ2-5 and V is TRBV4-3; D gene uncertain. Germline V gene data show CDR1 as LGHNA and CDR2 as YSLEER. The CDR3 contains 16 residues. Trimming stripped 0 bases from V and 1 base from J, with 12 bases between. The CDR3 reads CASSQDRAAGQETQYF. The CDR3 DNA reads as TGCGCCAGCAGCCAAGATCGGGCAGCCGGCCAAGAGACCCAGTACTTC.

The chain combines TRBV19 with TRBJ2-5; D perhaps matches TRBD1 (5 bases). Trimming took 3 bases from V and 3 from J, leaving 11 bases between them. Per the germline V gene, CDR1 is LNHDA and CDR2 is SQIVND (reference sequence). The CDR3 consists of 14 residues. CDR3 loop: CASSIGARKETQYF. CDR3 sequence (DNA): TGTGCCAGTAGTATTGGGGCGCGAAAAGAGACCCAGTACTTC.

The genes are TRBV27 and TRBJ1-5; D not resolved. This CDR3 has 15 amino acids. Germline V lookup: CDR1 MNHEY, CDR2 SMNVEV (reference sequence). Trimming took off 6 bases at V and 4 bases at J, with 16 bases between the two ends. DNA of the CDR3: TGTGCCAGCAGACCCTCGATGGGGAGAAATCAGCCCCAGCATTTT. Translating it yields CASRPSMGRNQPQHF.

This clone was counted only a few times. In DNA, the CDR3 is TGTGCCAGCAGCGTAGGTGGTGCAAACACCATATATTTT. Translating it yields CASSVGGANTIYF. The rearrangement joins TRBV9 to TRBJ1-3; D not certain. V gave up 0 bases and J gave up 6 bases, with 7 bases separating them. Germline-derived CDR1 and CDR2 are SGDLS and YYNGEE. CDR3 size: 13 residues.

V and J are TRBV6-5 and TRBJ1-3; no firm D call. Germline V gives CDR1 MNHEY, CDR2 SVGAGI. Deletions cut 8 bases from V and 0 bases from J, with 11 bases between. The CDR3 spans 14 residues. CDR3 sequence: CASAKSGSGNTIYF. CDR3 sequence (DNA): TGTGCCAGCGCTAAATCGGGCTCTGGAAACACCATATATTTT.

This clone was counted a few times. DNA for the CDR3: TGTGCCAGCAGTTACTTCTCTAGCGGTGCGCCCAATGAGCAGTTCTTC. Residues: CASSYFSSGAPNEQFF. This rearrangement joins TRBV6-5 to TRBJ2-1; 7 nucleotides align to TRBD2. This CDR3 has 16 amino acids. CDR1 and CDR2 from the germline V gene are MNHEY and SVGAGI. The V and J ends lost 1 base and 6 bases, in that order; junction bases with no gene match: 9.

This clone was detected only a few times. V usage is TRBV7-3 and J usage is TRBJ2-1, with 13 positions matching TRBD2. V shed 1 base, J shed 0 bases, and the junction held 6 bases outside the gene matches. The germline CDR1 and CDR2 sequences are SGHTA and FQGTGA. This CDR3 has 19 amino acids. This CDR3 is CASSLSGTSGASSYNEQFF. Written as DNA, the CDR3 is TGTGCCAGCAGCTTAAGTGGGACTAGCGGGGCGAGCTCCTACAATGAGCAGTTCTTC. Full variable domain (missing parts from reference TRBV7-3 and TRBJ2-1): GAGVSQTPSNKVTEKGKYVELRCDPISGHTALYWYRQSLGQGPEFLIYFQGTGAADDSGLPNDRFFAVRPEGSVSTLKIQRTERGDSAVYLCASSLSGTSGASSYNEQFFGPGTRLTVL.

The V gene is TRBV27, the J gene TRBJ2-7; 8 bases fit TRBD1. The CDR3 spans 14 residues. Germline assignment: CDR1 MNHEY and CDR2 SMNVEV (reference sequence). Trimming cost V 4 bases and J 3 bases; bases outside gene matches: 5. CDR3 bases: TGTGCCAGCAGTTCACTAACAGGGGGCTACGAGCAGTACGTC. Its translation is CASSSLTGGYEQYV.

In its sample, this clone was seen a few times. The chain has TRBV7-2 and TRBJ1-2; D gene ambiguous. Germline CDR1 reads SGHTA; CDR2 reads FQGNSA. The germline V and J ends were trimmed by 1 base and 8 bases, with 8 bases remaining between them. CDR3 length: 12 residues. The CDR3 sequence: CASSLEEGGYTF. CDR3 nucleotides: TGTGCCAGCAGCTTAGAGGAGGGAGGCTACACCTTC.

In this sample, this clone turned up a few times. V and J are TRBV7-2 and TRBJ2-7; 7 bases align to TRBD1. Germline V gene data show CDR1 as SGHTA and CDR2 as FQGNSA. CDR3 length: 16 amino acids. V gave up 4 bases and J gave up 2 bases; unmatched junction bases: 11. Here the CDR3 reads CASSSHRGPKPYEQYF. CDR3 DNA: TGTGCCAGCAGCTCCCACAGGGGCCCGAAACCCTACGAGCAGTACTTC.

This clone has a handful of counts. The rearrangement uses TRBV6-5 and TRBJ2-1, with a possible D match to TRBD2 (6 bases). Trimming shortened V by 5 bases and J by 3 bases, and 11 bases separated the two germline ends. The V gene's germline CDR1 is MNHEY and CDR2 SVGAGI. This CDR3 is built from 14 residues. The CDR3 region is CASSEEGGYNEQFF. As DNA, the CDR3 is TGTGCCAGCAGTGAGGAGGGAGGCTACAATGAGCAGTTCTTC.

In its sample, this clone was seen a few times. The chain links TRBV2 to TRBJ1-1, with a tentative D call TRBD1 (5 bases). CDR1 and CDR2 (germline): SNHLY, FYNNEI. The CDR3 totals 13 residues. The V end lost 4 bases, the J end lost 12 bases, and 18 bases lay between the germline ends. The chain's CDR3 is CASSVGTSETSFF. The DNA for the CDR3 is TGTGCCAGCAGTGTCGGGACCTCTGAGACGTCTTTCTTT.

This clone occurred a few times. Different DNA sequences within this sample yield the same CDR3. The rearrangement uses TRBV7-9 and TRBJ1-2; D gene uncertain. Trimming took off 5 bases at V and 5 bases at J, with 9 bases between the two ends. Germline CDR1 SEHNR, CDR2 FQNEAQ (reference sequence). This CDR3 spans 12 amino acids. The CDR3 DNA reads as TGTGCCAGCAGCCCGAGGGAGTATGGCTACACCTTC. Protein: CASSPREYGYTF.

The chain joins TRBV9 to TRBJ2-5; D gene uncertain. This CDR3 region has 15 residues. V was cut by 0 bases and J by 0 bases, with 9 bases left in between. CDR1 is SGDLS, CDR2 YYNGEE, per germline. Written as DNA, the CDR3 is TGTGCCAGCAGCGTAGGAGCAGACTACCAAGAGACCCAGTACTTC. It yields the protein CASSVGADYQETQYF. The complete variable domain, with remaining parts taken from reference TRBV9 and TRBJ2-5, reads DSGVTQTPKHLITATGQRVTLRCSPRSGDLSVYWYQQSLDQGLQFLIQYYNGEERAKGNILERFSAQQFPDLHSELNLSSLELGDSALYFCASSVGADYQETQYFGPGTRLLVL.

V usage is TRBV5-1 and J usage is TRBJ2-1; the D is unclear. V was cut by 0 bases and J by 9 bases, with 16 bases left in between. The CDR3 is made up of 15 amino acids. The germline CDR1 and CDR2 sequences are SGHRS and YFSETQ. The CDR3 nucleotides are TGCGCCAGCAGCTTGGCCTCCAGGAACCTCGGTGAGCAGTTCTTC. Translated: CASSLASRNLGEQFF.

The J gene is TRBJ2-5, the V gene TRBV7-2; 7 nucleotides match TRBD2. V lost 5 bases, J lost 1 base, and 7 bases stayed unmatched. CDR3 length equals 15 residues. Germline CDR1 and CDR2: SGHTA and FQGNSA. The CDR3 nucleotides read TGTGCCAGCAGCCCCGGACTAGTTCGCCAAGAGACCCAGTACTTC. Translation gives CASSPGLVRQETQYF.

This chain joins TRBV9 and TRBJ1-2, with 9 nucleotides matching TRBD1. Trimming cost V 2 bases and J 7 bases; bases outside gene matches: 9. Per the germline V gene, CDR1 is SGDLS and CDR2 is YYNGEE. The CDR3 consists of 15 residues. CDR3: CASSVLTGTGFGYTF. In DNA form, the CDR3 reads TGTGCCAGCAGCGTGCTTACCGGGACAGGGTTTGGCTACACCTTC. The variable domain in full, completed from reference TRBV9 and TRBJ1-2, reads DSGVTQTPKHLITATGQRVTLRCSPRSGDLSVYWYQQSLDQGLQFLIQYYNGEERAKGNILERFSAQQFPDLHSELNLSSLELGDSALYFCASSVLTGTGFGYTFGSGTRLTVV.

This clone was recorded a few times. The rearrangement links TRBV11-2 to TRBJ2-3; D is unclear. The germline CDR1 and CDR2 sequences are SGHAT and FQNNGV. The ends were cut back, 4 bases at V and 5 bases at J, with 7 bases in the middle. The CDR3 totals 12 residues. CDR3 nucleotides: TGTGCCAGCAGCTCTCAAGTAGATACGCAGTATTTT. Amino acid sequence: CASSSQVDTQYF.

The V call is TRBV7-2, the J call TRBJ1-5, with D hard to call. The CDR3 totals 15 residues. V was cut by 4 bases and J by 0 bases, with 10 bases left in between. Germline assignment: CDR1 SGHTA and CDR2 FQGNSA. DNA for the CDR3: TGTGCCAGCAGCTCCGCCGGGTATAGCAATCAGCCCCAGCATTTT. Amino acids: CASSSAGYSNQPQHF.

The V call is TRBV4-3, the J call TRBJ2-3; TRBD2 matches 10 bases. Germline V gene data show CDR1 as LGHNA and CDR2 as YSLEER. This CDR3 spans 17 amino acids. V lost 0 bases to trimming and J lost 7 bases; unmatched junction nucleotides: 10. CDR3 bases: TGCGCCAGCAGCCAAGATGTAGCGGGGGGTCTAGTCAATACGCAGTATTTT. This translates into CASSQDVAGGLVNTQYF.

The chain employs TRBV7-2 and TRBJ2-5, with 10 bases that match TRBD2. The junction had 7 bases not matched to a gene; V was cut back by 8 bases and J by 4 bases. Germline lookup yields CDR1 SGHTA and CDR2 FQGNSA. This CDR3 comprises 14 residues. The CDR3 region is CASGWTSGGETQYF. CDR3 sequence (DNA): TGTGCCAGCGGATGGACTAGCGGTGGAGAGACCCAGTACTTC.

V usage is TRBV6-6 and J usage is TRBJ2-6; no definite D call. The V end was cut by 8 bases, the J end by 0 bases, with 11 bases between. Germline V gene lookup returns CDR1 MNHNY and CDR2 SVGAGI (reference sequence). CDR3 length equals 15 residues. The CDR3 region is CASASPGSGANVLTF. The CDR3 DNA reads as TGTGCCAGCGCTTCCCCCGGCTCTGGGGCCAACGTCCTGACTTTC.